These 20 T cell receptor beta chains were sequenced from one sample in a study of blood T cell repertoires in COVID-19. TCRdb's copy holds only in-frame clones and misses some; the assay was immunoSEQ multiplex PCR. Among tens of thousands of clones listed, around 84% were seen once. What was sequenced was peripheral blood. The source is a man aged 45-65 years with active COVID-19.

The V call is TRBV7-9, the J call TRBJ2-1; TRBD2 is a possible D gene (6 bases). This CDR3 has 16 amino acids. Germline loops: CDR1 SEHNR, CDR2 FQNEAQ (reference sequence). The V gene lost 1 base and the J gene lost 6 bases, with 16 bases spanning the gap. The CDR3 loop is CASSLVASGAINEQFF. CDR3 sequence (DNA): TGTGCCAGCAGCTTAGTAGCCTCGGGAGCTATCAATGAGCAGTTCTTC.

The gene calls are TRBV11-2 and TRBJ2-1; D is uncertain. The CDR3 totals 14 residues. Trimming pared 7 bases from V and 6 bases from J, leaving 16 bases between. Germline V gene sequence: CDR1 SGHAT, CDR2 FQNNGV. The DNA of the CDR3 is TGTGCCAGCACCGACTTGTCCGGTGGCAATGAGCAGTTCTTC. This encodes CASTDLSGGNEQFF.

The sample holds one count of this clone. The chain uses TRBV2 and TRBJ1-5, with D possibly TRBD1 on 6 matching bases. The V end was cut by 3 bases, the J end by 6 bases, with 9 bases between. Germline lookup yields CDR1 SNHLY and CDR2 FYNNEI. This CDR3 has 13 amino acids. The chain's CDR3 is CASSEGRGQPQHF. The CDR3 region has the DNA TGTGCCAGCAGTGAGGGCAGGGGTCAGCCCCAGCATTTT.

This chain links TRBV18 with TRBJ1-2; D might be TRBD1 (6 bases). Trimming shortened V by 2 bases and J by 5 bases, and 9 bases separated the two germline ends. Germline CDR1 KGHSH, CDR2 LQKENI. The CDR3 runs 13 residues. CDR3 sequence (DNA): TGTGCCAGCTCACCAGGACAGTCGTATGGCTACACCTTC. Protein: CASSPGQSYGYTF. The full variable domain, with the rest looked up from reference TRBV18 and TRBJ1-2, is NAGVMQNPRHLVRRRGQEARLRCSPMKGHSHVYWYRQLPEEGLKFMVYLQKENIIDESGMPKERFSAEFPKEGPSILRIQQVVRGDSAAYFCASSPGQSYGYTFGSGTRLTVV.

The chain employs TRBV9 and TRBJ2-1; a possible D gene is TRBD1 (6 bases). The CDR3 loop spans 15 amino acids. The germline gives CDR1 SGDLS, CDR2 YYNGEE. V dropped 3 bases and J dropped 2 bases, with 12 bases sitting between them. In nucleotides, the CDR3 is TGTGCCAGCAGCGCTATGGGACAACCCTACAATGAGCAGTTCTTC. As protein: CASSAMGQPYNEQFF.

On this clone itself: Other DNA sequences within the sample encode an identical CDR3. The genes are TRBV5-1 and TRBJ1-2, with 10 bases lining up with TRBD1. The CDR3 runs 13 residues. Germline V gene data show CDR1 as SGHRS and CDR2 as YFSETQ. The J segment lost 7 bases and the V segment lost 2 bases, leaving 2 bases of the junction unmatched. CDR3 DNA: TGCGCCAGCAGCTTAGGGACAGGGGTTGGCTACACCTTC. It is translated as CASSLGTGVGYTF. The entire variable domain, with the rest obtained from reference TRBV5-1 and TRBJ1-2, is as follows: KAGVTQTPRYLIKTRGQQVTLSCSPISGHRSVSWYQQTPGQGLQFLFEYFSETQRNKGNFPGRFSGRQFSNSRSEMNVSTLELGDSALYLCASSLGTGVGYTFGSGTRLTVV.

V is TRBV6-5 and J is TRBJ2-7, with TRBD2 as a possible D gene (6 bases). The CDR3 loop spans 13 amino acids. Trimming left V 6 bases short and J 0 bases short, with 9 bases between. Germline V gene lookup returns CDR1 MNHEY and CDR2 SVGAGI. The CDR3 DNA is TGTGCCAGCAGGTTGGGGGGCTCCTACGAGCAGTACTTC. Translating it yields CASRLGGSYEQYF.

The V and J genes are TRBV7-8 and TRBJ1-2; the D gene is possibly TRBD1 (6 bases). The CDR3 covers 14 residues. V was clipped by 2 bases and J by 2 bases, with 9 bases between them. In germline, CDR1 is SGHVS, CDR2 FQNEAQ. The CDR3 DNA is TGTGCCAGCAGCTTAAACAGGGACAACTATGGCTACACCTTC. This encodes CASSLNRDNYGYTF.

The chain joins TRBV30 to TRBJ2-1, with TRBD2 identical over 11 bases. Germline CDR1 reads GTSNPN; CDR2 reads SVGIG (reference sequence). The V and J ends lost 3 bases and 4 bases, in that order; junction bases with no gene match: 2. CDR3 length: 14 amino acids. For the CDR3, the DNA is TGTGCCTGGAGGTTAGCGGGAGGGTACAATGAGCAGTTCTTC. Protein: CAWRLAGGYNEQFF.

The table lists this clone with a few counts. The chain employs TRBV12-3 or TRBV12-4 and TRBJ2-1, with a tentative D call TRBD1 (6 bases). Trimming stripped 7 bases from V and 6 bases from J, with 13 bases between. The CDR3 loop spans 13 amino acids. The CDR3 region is CASIEGGGNEQFF. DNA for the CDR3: TGTGCCAGCATCGAAGGGGGTGGCAATGAGCAGTTCTTC.

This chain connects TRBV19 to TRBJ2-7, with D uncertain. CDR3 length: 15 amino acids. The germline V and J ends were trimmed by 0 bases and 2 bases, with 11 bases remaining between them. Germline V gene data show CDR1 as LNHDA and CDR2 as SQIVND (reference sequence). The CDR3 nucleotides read TGTGCCAGTAGTATAGATCTAGGTGAAACCTACGAGCAGTACTTC. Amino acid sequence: CASSIDLGETYEQYF.

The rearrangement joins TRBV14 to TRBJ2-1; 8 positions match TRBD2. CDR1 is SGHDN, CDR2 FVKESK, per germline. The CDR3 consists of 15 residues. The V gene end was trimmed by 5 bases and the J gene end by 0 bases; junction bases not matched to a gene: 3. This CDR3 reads CASSGLAASYNEQFF. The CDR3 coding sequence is TGTGCCAGCAGCGGACTAGCAGCCTCCTACAATGAGCAGTTCTTC.

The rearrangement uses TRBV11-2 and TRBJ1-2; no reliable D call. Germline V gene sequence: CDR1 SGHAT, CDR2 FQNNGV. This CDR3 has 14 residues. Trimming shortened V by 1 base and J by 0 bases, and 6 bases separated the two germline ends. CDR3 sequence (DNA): TGTGCCAGCAGCTTAGTTTCAGCTAACTATGGCTACACCTTC. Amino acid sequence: CASSLVSANYGYTF. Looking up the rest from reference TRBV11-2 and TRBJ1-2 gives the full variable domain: EAGVAQSPRYKIIEKRQSVAFWCNPISGHATLYWYQQILGQGPKLLIQFQNNGVVDDSQLPKDRFSAERLKGVDSTLKIQPAKLEDSAVYLCASSLVSANYGYTFGSGTRLTVV.

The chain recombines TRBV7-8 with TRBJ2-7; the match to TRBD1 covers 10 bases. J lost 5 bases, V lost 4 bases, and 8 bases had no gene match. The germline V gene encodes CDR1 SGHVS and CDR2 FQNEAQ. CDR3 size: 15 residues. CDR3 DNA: TGTGCCAGCAGCTGGCGGGACAGGGGTGCTCACGAGCAGTACTTC. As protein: CASSWRDRGAHEQYF.

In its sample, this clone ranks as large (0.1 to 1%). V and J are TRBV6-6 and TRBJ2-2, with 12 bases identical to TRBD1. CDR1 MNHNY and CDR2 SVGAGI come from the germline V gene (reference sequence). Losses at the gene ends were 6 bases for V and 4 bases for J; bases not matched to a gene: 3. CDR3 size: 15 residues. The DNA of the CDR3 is TGTGCCAGCAGCCGGGACAGGGGGCTCACCGGGGAGCTGTTTTTT. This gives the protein CASSRDRGLTGELFF.

CDR3 DNA sequence: TGTGCCAGCAGCGCCTTCCCGGGACAGGGGTCAGATACGCAGTATTTT. Translated: CASSAFPGQGSDTQYF. The chain recombines TRBV7-9 with TRBJ2-3, with TRBD1 matching over 10 bases. Trimming at V came to 5 bases and at J to 4 bases, leaving 9 bases not matched to a gene. The CDR3 length is 16 residues. Germline values: CDR1 SEHNR, CDR2 FQNEAQ (reference sequence). Together with reference TRBV7-9 and TRBJ2-3, the CDR3 gives the full variable domain: DTGVSQNPRHKITKRGQNVTFRCDPISEHNRLYWYRQTLGQGPEFLTYFQNEAQLEKSRLLSDRFSAERPKGSFSTLEIQRTEQGDSAMYLCASSAFPGQGSDTQYFGPGTRLTVL.

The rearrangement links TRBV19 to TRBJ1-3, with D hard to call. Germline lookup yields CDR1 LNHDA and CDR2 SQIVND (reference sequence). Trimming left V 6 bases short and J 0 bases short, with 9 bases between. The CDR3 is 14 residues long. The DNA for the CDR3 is TGTGCCAGTAGCCAAACAGCCTCTGGAAACACCATATATTTT. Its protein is CASSQTASGNTIYF.

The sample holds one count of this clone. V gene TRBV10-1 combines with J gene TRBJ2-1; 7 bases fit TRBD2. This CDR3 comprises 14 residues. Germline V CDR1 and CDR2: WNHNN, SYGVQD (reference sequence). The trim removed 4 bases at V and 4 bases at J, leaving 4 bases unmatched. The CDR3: CASSALAAYNEQFF. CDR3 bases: TGCGCCAGCAGTGCCCTAGCGGCGTACAATGAGCAGTTCTTC.

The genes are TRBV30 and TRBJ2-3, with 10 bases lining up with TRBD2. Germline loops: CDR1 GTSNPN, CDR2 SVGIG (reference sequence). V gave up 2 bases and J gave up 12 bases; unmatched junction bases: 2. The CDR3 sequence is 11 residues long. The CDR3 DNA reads TGTGCCTGGAGTAAGCGGGAGGGACAGTATTTT. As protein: CAWSKREGQYF.

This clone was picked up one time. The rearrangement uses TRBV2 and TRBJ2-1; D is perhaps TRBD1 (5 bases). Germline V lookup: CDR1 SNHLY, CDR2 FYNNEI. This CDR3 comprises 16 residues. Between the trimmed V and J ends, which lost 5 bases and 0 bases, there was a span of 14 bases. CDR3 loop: CASSYQGRSSYNEQFF. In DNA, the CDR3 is TGTGCCAGCAGTTACCAGGGTCGGAGCTCCTACAATGAGCAGTTCTTC.